This is a list of T cell receptor beta chains from one sample in a study of T cells and Merkel cell carcinoma outcomes. This table comes from immunoSEQ multiplex PCR, and its TCRdb copy is limited to in-frame clones, with some not included. The data hold under 20,000 clones, with roughly four fifths observed a single time. The sequencing sample was made of tumor tissue from Merkel cell carcinoma. Receptors were obtained from a human donor with Merkel cell carcinoma. Both conserved end residues are part of each CDR3. Fields, in order: clone size, V gene, D gene, J gene, CDR3 DNA, CDR3 protein. A D gene is named only where the DNA matches it firmly. Size values are once, few and many counts, or a class for expanded clones, and some rows have none.

clone_size: few; v_call: TRBV4-1; d_call: TRBD2; j_call: TRBJ2-2; cdr3_nt: TGCGCCAGCAGCCAATTGGTAGCGGGAGGCCCGGGCGGGGAGCTGTTTTTT; cdr3_aa: CASSQLVAGGPGGELFF
clone_size: once; v_call: TRBV30; d_call: TRBD1; j_call: TRBJ1-4; cdr3_nt: TGTGCCTGGAGTCGAGGGACAGGGCCTAATGAAAAACTGTTTTTT; cdr3_aa: CAWSRGTGPNEKLFF
clone_size: NA; v_call: TRBV6-5; d_call: NA; j_call: TRBJ1-1; cdr3_nt: TGTGCCAGCAGTTACCGGTTGGCGGCCACTGAAGCTTTCTTT; cdr3_aa: CASSYRLAATEAFF
clone_size: NA; v_call: TRBV11-3; d_call: NA; j_call: TRBJ2-3; cdr3_nt: TGTGCCAGCAGCCCCCTGAACAGGGCAGATACGCAGTATTTT; cdr3_aa: CASSPLNRADTQYF
clone_size: NA; v_call: TRBV27; d_call: NA; j_call: TRBJ1-5; cdr3_nt: TGTGCCAGCAGTTTTGGGGGGGATTACCGTCAGCCCCAGCATTTT; cdr3_aa: CASSFGGDYRQPQHF
clone_size: NA; v_call: TRBV20-1; d_call: NA; j_call: TRBJ1-1; cdr3_nt: TGCAGTGCTAGGTTTGACACTGAAGCTTTCTTT; cdr3_aa: CSARFDTEAFF
clone_size: NA; v_call: TRBV6-5; d_call: NA; j_call: TRBJ2-7; cdr3_nt: TGTGCCAGCAGTGAATACGGGTACGAGCAGTACTTC; cdr3_aa: CASSEYGYEQYF
clone_size: NA; v_call: TRBV9; d_call: NA; j_call: TRBJ2-2; cdr3_nt: TGTGCCAGCAGCGTGAGGGGGGCGGGTACCGGGGAGCTGTTTTTT; cdr3_aa: CASSVRGAGTGELFF
clone_size: NA; v_call: TRBV11-3; d_call: NA; j_call: TRBJ2-1; cdr3_nt: TGTGCCAGCAGCTTAGGGGGCGGGGGCTGGAACAATGAGCAGTTCTTC; cdr3_aa: CASSLGGGGWNNEQFF
clone_size: NA; v_call: TRBV13; d_call: NA; j_call: TRBJ2-3; cdr3_nt: TGTGCCAGCAGAACAAAAGGGGGAGTAGATACGCAGTATTTT; cdr3_aa: CASRTKGGVDTQYF
clone_size: NA; v_call: TRBV5-6; d_call: TRBD1; j_call: TRBJ2-5; cdr3_nt: TGTGCCAGCAGCGCACCTGGGACAGACCAAGAGACCCAGTACTTC; cdr3_aa: CASSAPGTDQETQYF
clone_size: NA; v_call: TRBV4-1; d_call: TRBD1; j_call: TRBJ1-1; cdr3_nt: TGCGCCAGCAGCCCGGATCAGGGGGGAGGCACTGAAGCTTTCTTT; cdr3_aa: CASSPDQGGGTEAFF
clone_size: medium-sized; v_call: TRBV2; d_call: NA; j_call: TRBJ2-5; cdr3_nt: TGTGCCAGCAGTCCGGGACTAAGGGGGCAAGAGACCCAGTACTTC; cdr3_aa: CASSPGLRGQETQYF
clone_size: NA; v_call: TRBV30; d_call: NA; j_call: TRBJ2-7; cdr3_nt: TGTGCCTGGACTACAGGACAGTCCTACGAGCAGTACTTC; cdr3_aa: CAWTTGQSYEQYF
clone_size: NA; v_call: TRBV19; d_call: TRBD2; j_call: TRBJ2-7; cdr3_nt: TGTGCCAGTAGTATGGGGCGGGAGCTCCCCTACGAGCAGTACTTC; cdr3_aa: CASSMGRELPYEQYF
clone_size: NA; v_call: TRBV5-1; d_call: NA; j_call: TRBJ1-2; cdr3_nt: TGCGCCAGCACCGGGGGATACGGCTACACCTTC; cdr3_aa: CASTGGYGYTF
clone_size: NA; v_call: TRBV11-3; d_call: NA; j_call: TRBJ1-1; cdr3_nt: TGTGCCAGCAGCTTAGGGACAGCGCTCCCTGAAGCTTTCTTT; cdr3_aa: CASSLGTALPEAFF
clone_size: NA; v_call: TRBV27; d_call: NA; j_call: TRBJ2-7; cdr3_nt: TGTGCCAGCAGTTTATTCCAAGGGGGTATACTCTACGAGCAGTACTTC; cdr3_aa: CASSLFQGGILYEQYF
clone_size: NA; v_call: TRBV2; d_call: NA; j_call: TRBJ1-1; cdr3_nt: TGTGCCAGCAGTATCGCAGAGAACACTGAAGCTTTCTTT; cdr3_aa: CASSIAENTEAFF
clone_size: NA; v_call: TRBV6-5; d_call: TRBD1; j_call: TRBJ1-2; cdr3_nt: TGTGCCAGCAGTTACGCCGGACAGGAGCGTGGCTACACCTTT; cdr3_aa: CASSYAGQERGYTF
clone_size: NA; v_call: TRBV7-7; d_call: TRBD2; j_call: TRBJ2-5; cdr3_nt: TGTGCTAGCAGTGGACTAGCGGGTTATGGGGAGACCCAGTACTTC; cdr3_aa: CASSGLAGYGETQYF
clone_size: once; v_call: TRBV2; d_call: TRBD1; j_call: TRBJ2-7; cdr3_nt: TGTGCCAGCAAGTCGGACAGGCACTCCTACGAGCAGTACTTC; cdr3_aa: CASKSDRHSYEQYF
clone_size: NA; v_call: TRBV29-1; d_call: NA; j_call: TRBJ1-2; cdr3_nt: TGCAGCGTTGTACCGCCGGACAGACCTAACTATGGCTACACCTTC; cdr3_aa: CSVVPPDRPNYGYTF
clone_size: few; v_call: TRBV4-2; d_call: NA; j_call: TRBJ2-2; cdr3_nt: TGTGCCAGCAGCCAACGATTCGTACTGAACACCGGGGAGCTGTTTTTT; cdr3_aa: CASSQRFVLNTGELFF
clone_size: NA; v_call: TRBV10-3; d_call: NA; j_call: TRBJ1-1; cdr3_nt: TGTGCCATCAGTGAAATTGAACAGGGTAAGAACACTGAAGCTTTCTTT; cdr3_aa: CAISEIEQGKNTEAFF
clone_size: NA; v_call: TRBV4-1; d_call: NA; j_call: TRBJ1-6; cdr3_nt: TGCGCCAGCAGCCAGCCGACTGAGGCACGTTCACCCCTCCACTTT; cdr3_aa: CASSQPTEARSPLHF
clone_size: NA; v_call: TRBV6-6; d_call: NA; j_call: TRBJ2-1; cdr3_nt: TGTGCCAGCAGTTACGGGAATGAGCAGTTCTTC; cdr3_aa: CASSYGNEQFF
clone_size: NA; v_call: TRBV2; d_call: NA; j_call: TRBJ2-5; cdr3_nt: TGTGCCAGCAGTGAAGGACTCCGGGAACAAGAGACCCAGTACTTC; cdr3_aa: CASSEGLREQETQYF
clone_size: NA; v_call: TRBV20-1; d_call: NA; j_call: TRBJ2-7; cdr3_nt: TGCAGTGCAGGTAGCGGCTGGCAGTACTTC; cdr3_aa: CSAGSGWQYF
clone_size: NA; v_call: TRBV28; d_call: NA; j_call: TRBJ1-5; cdr3_nt: TGTGCCAGCAGGGGCTATAGCAATCAGCCCCAGCATTTT; cdr3_aa: CASRGYSNQPQHF
clone_size: NA; v_call: TRBV11-3; d_call: NA; j_call: TRBJ1-1; cdr3_nt: TGTGCCAGCAGTCAAGTAACACAGGAAGCTTTCTTT; cdr3_aa: CASSQVTQEAFF
clone_size: NA; v_call: TRBV5-1; d_call: TRBD2; j_call: TRBJ2-7; cdr3_nt: TGCGCCAGCAGCTTGGTGGTTACTAGCGGGGACGAGCAGTACTTC; cdr3_aa: CASSLVVTSGDEQYF
clone_size: few; v_call: TRBV6-5; d_call: NA; j_call: TRBJ2-7; cdr3_nt: TGTGCCAGCAGTTCCGTTTGGGGCTACGAGCAGTACTTC; cdr3_aa: CASSSVWGYEQYF